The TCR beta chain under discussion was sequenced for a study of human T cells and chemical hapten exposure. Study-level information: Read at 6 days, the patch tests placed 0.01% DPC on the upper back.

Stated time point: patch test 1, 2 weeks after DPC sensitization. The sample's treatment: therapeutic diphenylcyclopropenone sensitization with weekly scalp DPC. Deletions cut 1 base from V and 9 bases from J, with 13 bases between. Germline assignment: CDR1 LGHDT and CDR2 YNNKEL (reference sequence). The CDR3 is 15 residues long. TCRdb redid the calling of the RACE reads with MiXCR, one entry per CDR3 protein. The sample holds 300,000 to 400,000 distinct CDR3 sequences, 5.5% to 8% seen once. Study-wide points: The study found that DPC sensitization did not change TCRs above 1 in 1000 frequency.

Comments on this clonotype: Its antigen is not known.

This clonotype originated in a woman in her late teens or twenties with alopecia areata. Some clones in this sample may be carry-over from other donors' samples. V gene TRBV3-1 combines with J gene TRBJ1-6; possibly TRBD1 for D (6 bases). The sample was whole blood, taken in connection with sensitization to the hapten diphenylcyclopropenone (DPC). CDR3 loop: CASSQATGPGSPLHF. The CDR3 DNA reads TGTGCCAGCAGCCAAGCCACAGGGCCGGGTTCACCCCTCCACTTT.